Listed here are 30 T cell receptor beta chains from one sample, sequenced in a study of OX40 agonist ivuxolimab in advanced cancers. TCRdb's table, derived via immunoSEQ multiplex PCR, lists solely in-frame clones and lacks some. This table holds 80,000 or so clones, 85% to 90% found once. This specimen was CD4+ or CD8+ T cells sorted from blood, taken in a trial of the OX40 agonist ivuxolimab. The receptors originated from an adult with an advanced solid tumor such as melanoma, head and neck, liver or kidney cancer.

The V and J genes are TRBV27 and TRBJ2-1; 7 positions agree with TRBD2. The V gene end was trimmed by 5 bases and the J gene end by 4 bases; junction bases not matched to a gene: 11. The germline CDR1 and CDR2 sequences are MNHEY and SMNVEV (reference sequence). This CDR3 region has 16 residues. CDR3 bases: TGTGCCAGCAGTCCCCTGGGAGCGGGGCTATACAATGAGCAGTTCTTC. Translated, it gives CASSPLGAGLYNEQFF.

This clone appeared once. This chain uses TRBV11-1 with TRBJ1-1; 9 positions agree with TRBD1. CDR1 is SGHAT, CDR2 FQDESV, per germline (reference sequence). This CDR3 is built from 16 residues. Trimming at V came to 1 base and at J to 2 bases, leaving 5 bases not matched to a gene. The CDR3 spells CASSLGDRASNTEAFF. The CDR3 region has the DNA TGTGCCAGCAGCTTAGGGGACAGGGCAAGCAACACTGAAGCTTTCTTT.

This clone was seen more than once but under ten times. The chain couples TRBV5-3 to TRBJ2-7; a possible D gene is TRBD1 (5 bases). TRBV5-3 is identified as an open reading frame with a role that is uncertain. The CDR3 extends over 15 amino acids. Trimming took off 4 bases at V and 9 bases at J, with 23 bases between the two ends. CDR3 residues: CARSLASTPGLGQYF. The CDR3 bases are TGTGCCAGAAGCCTTGCCTCCACCCCAGGGCTCGGGCAGTACTTC.

This chain's CDR3 is CASSQDLTLNTEAFF. The CDR3 region has the DNA TGTGCCAGCAGCCAAGATCTGACATTGAACACTGAAGCTTTCTTT. The rearrangement uses TRBV4-2 and TRBJ1-1; D remains ambiguous. CDR1 is LGHNA and CDR2 is YNFKEQ in the germline V gene. The V gene lost 0 bases and the J gene lost 0 bases, with 8 bases spanning the gap. The CDR3 is 15 amino acids.

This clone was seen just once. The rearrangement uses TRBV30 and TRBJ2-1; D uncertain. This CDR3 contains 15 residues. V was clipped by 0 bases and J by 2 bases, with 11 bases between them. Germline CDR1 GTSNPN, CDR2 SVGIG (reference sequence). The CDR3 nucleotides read TGTGCCTGGAGTGTCAGAAGCGCCACCTACAATGAGCAGTTCTTC. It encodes CAWSVRSATYNEQFF. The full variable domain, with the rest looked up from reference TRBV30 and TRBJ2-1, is SQTIHQWPATLVQPVGSPLSLECTVEGTSNPNLYWYRQAAGRGLQLLFYSVGIGQISSEVPQNLSASRPQDRQFILSSKKLLLSDSGFYLCAWSVRSATYNEQFFGPGTRLTVL.

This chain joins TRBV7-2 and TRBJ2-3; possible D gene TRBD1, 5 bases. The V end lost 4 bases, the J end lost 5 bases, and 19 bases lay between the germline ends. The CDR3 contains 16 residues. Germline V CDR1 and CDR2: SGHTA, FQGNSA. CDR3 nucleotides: TGTGCCAGCAGCTCCAGAAGGGGTTTCGTAATAGATACGCAGTATTTT. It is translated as CASSSRRGFVIDTQYF.

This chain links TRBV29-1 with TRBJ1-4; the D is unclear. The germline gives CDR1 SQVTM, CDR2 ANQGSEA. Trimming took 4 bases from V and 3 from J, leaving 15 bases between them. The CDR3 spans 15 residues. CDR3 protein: CSVALDPGANEKLFF. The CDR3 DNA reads TGCAGCGTTGCCCTAGACCCTGGAGCTAATGAAAAACTGTTTTTT.

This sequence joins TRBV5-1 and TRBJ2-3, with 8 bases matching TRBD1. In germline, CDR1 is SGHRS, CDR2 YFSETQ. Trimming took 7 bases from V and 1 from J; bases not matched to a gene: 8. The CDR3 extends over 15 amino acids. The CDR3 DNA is TGCGCCAGCCGATGGACGGGACAGGGCACAGATACGCAGTATTTT. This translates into CASRWTGQGTDTQYF. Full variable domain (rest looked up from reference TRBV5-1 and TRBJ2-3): KAGVTQTPRYLIKTRGQQVTLSCSPISGHRSVSWYQQTPGQGLQFLFEYFSETQRNKGNFPGRFSGRQFSNSRSEMNVSTLELGDSALYLCASRWTGQGTDTQYFGPGTRLTVL.

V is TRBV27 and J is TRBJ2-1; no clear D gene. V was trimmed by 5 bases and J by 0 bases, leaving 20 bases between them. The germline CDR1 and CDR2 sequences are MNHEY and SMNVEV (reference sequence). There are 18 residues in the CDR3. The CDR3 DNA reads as TGTGCCAGCAGTCCACGACCCTGGCTAGAAAGCTCCTACAATGAGCAGTTCTTC. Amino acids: CASSPRPWLESSYNEQFF.

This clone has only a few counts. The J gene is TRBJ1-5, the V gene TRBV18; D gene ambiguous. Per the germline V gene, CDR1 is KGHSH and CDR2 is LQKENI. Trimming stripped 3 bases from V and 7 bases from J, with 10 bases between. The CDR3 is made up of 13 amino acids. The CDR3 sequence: CASSPSVRQPQHF. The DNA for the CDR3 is TGTGCCAGCTCACCGTCGGTGAGGCAGCCCCAGCATTTT.

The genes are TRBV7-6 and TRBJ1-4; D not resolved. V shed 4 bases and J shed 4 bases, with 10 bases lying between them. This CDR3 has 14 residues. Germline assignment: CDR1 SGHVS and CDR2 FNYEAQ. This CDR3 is CASSSGPNNEKLFF. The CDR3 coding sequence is TGTGCCAGCAGCTCCGGCCCCAATAATGAAAAACTGTTTTTT.

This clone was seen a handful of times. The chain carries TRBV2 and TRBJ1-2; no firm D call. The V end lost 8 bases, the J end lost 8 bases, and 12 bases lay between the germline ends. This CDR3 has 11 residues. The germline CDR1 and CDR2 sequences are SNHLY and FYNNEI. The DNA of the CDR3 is TGTGCCAGCCGCGGATTAGAGGGCTACACCTTC. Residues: CASRGLEGYTF.

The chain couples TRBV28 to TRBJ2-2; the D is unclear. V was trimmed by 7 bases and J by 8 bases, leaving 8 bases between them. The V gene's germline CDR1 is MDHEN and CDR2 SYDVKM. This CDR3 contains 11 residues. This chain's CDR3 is CASKSWGELFF. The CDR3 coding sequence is TGTGCCAGCAAGTCGTGGGGGGAGCTGTTTTTT.

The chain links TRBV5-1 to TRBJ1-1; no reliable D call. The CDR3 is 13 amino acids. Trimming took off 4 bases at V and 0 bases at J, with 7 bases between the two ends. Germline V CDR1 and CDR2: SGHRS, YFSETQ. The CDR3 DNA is TGCGCCAGCAGCGTACAAGTGAACACTGAAGCTTTCTTT. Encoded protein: CASSVQVNTEAFF.

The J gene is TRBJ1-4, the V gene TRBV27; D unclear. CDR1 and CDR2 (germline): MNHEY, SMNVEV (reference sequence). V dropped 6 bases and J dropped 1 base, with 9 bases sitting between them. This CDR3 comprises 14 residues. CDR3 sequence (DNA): TGTGCCAGCAGGGAGACGGGAACTAATGAAAAACTGTTTTTT. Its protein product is CASRETGTNEKLFF.

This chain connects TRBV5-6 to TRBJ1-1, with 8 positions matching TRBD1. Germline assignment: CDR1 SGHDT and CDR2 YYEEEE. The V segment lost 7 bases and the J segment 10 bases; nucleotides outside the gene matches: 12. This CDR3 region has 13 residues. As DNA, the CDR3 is TGTGCCAGCTCGGCTGACAGGGGTAATGTAGCTTTCTTT. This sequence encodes CASSADRGNVAFF. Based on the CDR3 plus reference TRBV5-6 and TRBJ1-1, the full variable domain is DAGVTQSPTHLIKTRGQQVTLRCSPKSGHDTVSWYQQALGQGPQFIFQYYEEEERQRGNFPDRFSGHQFPNYSSELNVNALLLGDSALYLCASSADRGNVAFFGQGTRLTVV.

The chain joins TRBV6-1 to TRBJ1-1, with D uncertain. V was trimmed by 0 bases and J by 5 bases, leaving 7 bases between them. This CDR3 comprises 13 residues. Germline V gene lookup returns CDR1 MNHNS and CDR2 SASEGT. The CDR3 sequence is CASSEASGTEAFF. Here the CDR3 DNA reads TGTGCCAGCAGTGAAGCTTCCGGGACTGAAGCTTTCTTT.

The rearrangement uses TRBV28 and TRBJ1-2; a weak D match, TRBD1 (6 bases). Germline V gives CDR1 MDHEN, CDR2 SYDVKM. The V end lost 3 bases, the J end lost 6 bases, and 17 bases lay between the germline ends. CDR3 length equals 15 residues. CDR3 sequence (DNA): TGTGCCAGCAGTTTCTCCGGGACAAACGTCGATGGCTACACCTTC. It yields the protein CASSFSGTNVDGYTF.

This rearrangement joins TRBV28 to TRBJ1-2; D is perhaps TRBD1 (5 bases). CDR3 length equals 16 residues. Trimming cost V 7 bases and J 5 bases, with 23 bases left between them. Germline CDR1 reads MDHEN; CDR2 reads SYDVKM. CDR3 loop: CASITYGRGLEYGYTF. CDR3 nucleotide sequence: TGTGCCAGCATCACCTACGGCCGGGGCTTGGAGTATGGCTACACCTTC.

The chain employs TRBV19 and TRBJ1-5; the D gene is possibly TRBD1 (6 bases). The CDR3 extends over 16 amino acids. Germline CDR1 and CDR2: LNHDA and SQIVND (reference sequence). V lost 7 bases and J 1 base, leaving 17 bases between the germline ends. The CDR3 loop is CASIPRGGSSNQPQHF. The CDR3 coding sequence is TGTGCCAGTATCCCACGGGGGGGCTCAAGCAATCAGCCCCAGCATTTT.

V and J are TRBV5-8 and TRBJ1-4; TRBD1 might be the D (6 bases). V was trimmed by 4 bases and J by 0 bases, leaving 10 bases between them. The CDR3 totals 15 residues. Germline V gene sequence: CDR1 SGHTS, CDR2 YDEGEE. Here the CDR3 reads CASSPTGPTNEKLFF. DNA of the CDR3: TGTGCCAGCAGCCCGACAGGACCAACTAATGAAAAACTGTTTTTT.

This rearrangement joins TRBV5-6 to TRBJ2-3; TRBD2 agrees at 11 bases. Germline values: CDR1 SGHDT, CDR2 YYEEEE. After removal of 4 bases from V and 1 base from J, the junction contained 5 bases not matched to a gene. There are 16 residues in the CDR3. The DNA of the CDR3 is TGTGCCAGCAGCACCCTAGCGGGAGGAGGCACAGATACGCAGTATTTT. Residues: CASSTLAGGGTDTQYF.

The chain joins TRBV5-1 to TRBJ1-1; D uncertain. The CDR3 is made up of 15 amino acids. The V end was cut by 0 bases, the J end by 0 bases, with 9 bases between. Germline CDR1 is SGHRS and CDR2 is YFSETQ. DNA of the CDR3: TGCGCCAGCAGCTTGGAGGGAGCCATGAACACTGAAGCTTTCTTT. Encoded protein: CASSLEGAMNTEAFF.

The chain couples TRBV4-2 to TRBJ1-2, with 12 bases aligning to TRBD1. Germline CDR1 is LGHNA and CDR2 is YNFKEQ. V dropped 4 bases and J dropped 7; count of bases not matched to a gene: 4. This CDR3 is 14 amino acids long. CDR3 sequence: CASSRDRGLSGYTF. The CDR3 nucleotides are TGTGCCAGCAGCCGGGACAGGGGGCTCTCTGGCTACACCTTC.

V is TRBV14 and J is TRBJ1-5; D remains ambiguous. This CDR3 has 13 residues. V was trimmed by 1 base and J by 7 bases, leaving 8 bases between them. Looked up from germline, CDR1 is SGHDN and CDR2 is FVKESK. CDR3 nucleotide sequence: TGTGCCAGCAGCCAAGTTACGGGACAGCCCCAGCATTTT. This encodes CASSQVTGQPQHF.

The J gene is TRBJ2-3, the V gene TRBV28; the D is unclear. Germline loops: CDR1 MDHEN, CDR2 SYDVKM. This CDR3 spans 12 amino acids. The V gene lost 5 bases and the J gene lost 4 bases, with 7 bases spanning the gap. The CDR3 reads CASSPAPDTQYF. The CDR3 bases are TGTGCCAGCAGTCCCGCGCCAGATACGCAGTATTTT.

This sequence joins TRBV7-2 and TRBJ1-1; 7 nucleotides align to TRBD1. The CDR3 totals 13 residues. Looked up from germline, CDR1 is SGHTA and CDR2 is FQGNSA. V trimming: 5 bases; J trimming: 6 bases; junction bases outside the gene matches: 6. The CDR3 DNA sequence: TGTGCCAGCAGCCGACAGGGAACTGCTGAAGCTTTCTTT. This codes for CASSRQGTAEAFF.

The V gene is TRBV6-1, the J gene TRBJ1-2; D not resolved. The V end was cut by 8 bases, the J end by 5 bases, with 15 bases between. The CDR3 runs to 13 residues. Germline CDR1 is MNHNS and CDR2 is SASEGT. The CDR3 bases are TGTGCCAGCGCATCTTCGACTCATTATGGCTACACCTTC. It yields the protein CASASSTHYGYTF.

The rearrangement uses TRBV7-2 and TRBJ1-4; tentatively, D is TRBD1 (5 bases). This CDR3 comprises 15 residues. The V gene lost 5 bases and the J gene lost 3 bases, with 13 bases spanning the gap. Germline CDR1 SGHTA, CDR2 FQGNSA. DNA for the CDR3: TGTGCCAGCAGCATCCCAGGGAGCGCTAATGAAAAACTGTTTTTT. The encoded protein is CASSIPGSANEKLFF.

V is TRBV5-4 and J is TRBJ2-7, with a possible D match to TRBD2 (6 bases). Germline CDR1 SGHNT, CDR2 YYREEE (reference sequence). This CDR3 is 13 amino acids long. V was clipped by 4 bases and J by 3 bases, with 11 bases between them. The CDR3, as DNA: TGTGCCAGCAGCCGGGACTCCGACTACGAGCAGTACTTC. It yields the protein CASSRDSDYEQYF. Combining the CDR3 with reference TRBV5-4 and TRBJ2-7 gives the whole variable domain ETGVTQSPTHLIKTRGQQVTLRCSSQSGHNTVSWYQQALGQGPQFIFQYYREEENGRGNFPPRFSGLQFPNYSSELNVNALELDDSALYLCASSRDSDYEQYFGPGTRLTVT.